These T cell receptor beta chains were read from a single sample in a study of response to subunit inactivated influenza vaccine. MiXCR, applied by TCRdb to the RT-PCR reads, yields one record per CDR3 protein. The sample holds about 700,000 distinct CDR3 sequences; about a sixth are singletons and the top ten take 9.5% to 13%. Here the sequenced sample was PBMCs from blood, taken roughly 12 days after vaccination. The source is a man aged 50-60 years who received an inactivated influenza vaccine. CDR3s include the opening cysteine and the closing phenylalanine or tryptophan. Fields, in order: D gene, V gene, clone size, J gene, CDR3 DNA, CDR3 protein. A D gene is named only where the DNA matches it firmly. For some rows the clone size is stated as once, few or many, or as a class when expanded; others skip it.

NA,TRBV18,NA,TRBJ1-6,TGTGCCAGCTCACCGAGGGGGGCGGATTCACCCCTCCACTTT,CASSPRGADSPLHF
TRBD1,TRBV12-3/TRBV12-4,many,TRBJ1-5,TGTGCCAGCAGAGGACAGGGTCAAGGTCCCCAGCATTTT,CASRGQGQGPQHF
NA,TRBV29-1,many,TRBJ2-7,TGCAGCGTTGGTTCGTTGGGCACTCCCTACGAGCAGTACTTC,CSVGSLGTPYEQYF
NA,TRBV29-1,few,TRBJ1-2,TGCAGCGTTGATCAGATCTATGGCTACACCTTC,CSVDQIYGYTF
NA,TRBV7-9,NA,TRBJ2-5,TGTGCCAGCAGCTTAGCGGAGACAGGAGAAGAGACCCAGTACTTC,CASSLAETGEETQYF
NA,TRBV6-2/TRBV6-3,NA,TRBJ1-3,TGTGCCAGCAGTTACCGTGACAGGAATCCTGGAAACACCATATATTTT,CASSYRDRNPGNTIYF
NA,TRBV5-6,NA,TRBJ1-6,TGTGCCAGCAGCTCCTCACGAGGGGCAGTGGGCTCACCCCTCCACTTT,CASSSSRGAVGSPLHF
TRBD1,TRBV7-9,NA,TRBJ2-1,TGTGCCAGCAGCTTCCGCCTGGACAGGGGCAATGAGCAGTTCTTC,CASSFRLDRGNEQFF
NA,TRBV4-3,NA,TRBJ2-7,TGCGCCAGCAGCCAGACGGAATCCTACGAGCAGTACTTC,CASSQTESYEQYF
NA,TRBV27,few,TRBJ1-5,TGTGCCAGCAGTTTATCGGGGAGGGCCAGCAATCAGCCCCAGCATTTT,CASSLSGRASNQPQHF
NA,TRBV12-3/TRBV12-4,few,TRBJ2-7,TGTGCCAGCAGTGGGGGGATCTACGAGCAGTACTTC,CASSGGIYEQYF
TRBD2,TRBV4-3,few,TRBJ2-7,TGCGCCAGCAGCCAAGATGCTAGCGGGAGGGCCTACGAGCAGTACTTC,CASSQDASGRAYEQYF
TRBD1,TRBV5-1,few,TRBJ2-7,TGCGCCAGCAGCGAGGGGCAGGGGGCCCTCTACGAGCAGTACTTC,CASSEGQGALYEQYF
NA,TRBV20-1,NA,TRBJ1-2,TGCAGTGCTAGGCCGCAGGGGAATGGCTACACCTTC,CSARPQGNGYTF
TRBD2,TRBV27,few,TRBJ2-5,TGTGCCAGCTCGAGGCGGGAGGTTTATGGAGAGACCCAGTACTTC,CASSRREVYGETQYF
NA,TRBV20-1,NA,TRBJ2-7,TGCAGTGCTCCACCCAGGGGACGAAACTCCTACGAGCAGTACTTC,CSAPPRGRNSYEQYF
TRBD1,TRBV3-1,few,TRBJ1-3,TGTGCCAGCAGCCAAGTTTCCGGGACAGGGAGCTCTGGAAACACCATATATTTT,CASSQVSGTGSSGNTIYF
TRBD1,TRBV12-3/TRBV12-4,few,TRBJ2-5,TGTGCCAGCAGTTCTAGAGACAGGGCGTCAAAGACCCAGTACTTC,CASSSRDRASKTQYF
NA,TRBV20-1,few,TRBJ2-6,TGCAGTGATAGGTCCTCTGGGGCCAACGTCCTGACTTTC,CSDRSSGANVLTF
NA,TRBV29-1,NA,TRBJ2-7,TGCAGCGTTGCTGACAGCTACTACGAGCAGTACTTC,CSVADSYYEQYF
NA,TRBV12-3/TRBV12-4,many,TRBJ1-1,TGTGCCAGCAGTTTAAGGTCAGGGAGCACTGAAGCTTTCTTT,CASSLRSGSTEAFF
TRBD2,TRBV6-2/TRBV6-3,NA,TRBJ2-5,TGTGCCAGCAGTACAGGACTAGCGGGAGGCCTTTCCGAGACCCAGTACTTC,CASSTGLAGGLSETQYF
NA,TRBV24-1,NA,TRBJ1-5,TGTGCCACCAGTTTCAAGGGAACGGCTCAGCCCCAGCATTTT,CATSFKGTAQPQHF
NA,TRBV7-9,NA,TRBJ2-1,TGTGCCAGCAGCAGCCTCCGGGGGGCACATGAGCAGTTCTTC,CASSSLRGAHEQFF
NA,TRBV4-2,many,TRBJ2-2,TGTGCCAGCAGCCAAGTACATCGGGCGAACACCGGGGAGCTGTTTTTT,CASSQVHRANTGELFF
NA,TRBV20-1,few,TRBJ2-2,TGCAGTGCTAGCAGGACAGCGAACACCGGGGAGCTGTTTTTT,CSASRTANTGELFF
TRBD2,TRBV6-5,NA,TRBJ2-3,TGTGCCAGCAGTTATGGCGGGGGGGCCGGAGATACGCAGTATTTT,CASSYGGGAGDTQYF
NA,TRBV5-1,NA,TRBJ2-1,TGCGCCAGCAGCTTGGGAGAGCTACCCAACAGGTTCTTC,CASSLGELPNRFF
TRBD1,TRBV5-5,NA,TRBJ1-1,TGTGCCAGCAGCTGGGGACAGGGGTTAGCTGAAGCTTTCTTT,CASSWGQGLAEAFF
NA,TRBV7-9,NA,TRBJ2-7,TGTGCCAGCAGCTTAGGTTCTGCCAGGCGGACCTACGAGCAGTACTTC,CASSLGSARRTYEQYF
NA,TRBV19,few,TRBJ2-6,TGTGCCAGTAGTGAAAACGGTGGGGCCAACGTCCTGACTTTC,CASSENGGANVLTF
TRBD1,TRBV12-3/TRBV12-4,few,TRBJ2-7,TGTGCCAGCAGTCTGGGACAGGGGGCCCACGAGCAGTACTTC,CASSLGQGAHEQYF
NA,TRBV6-2/TRBV6-3,NA,TRBJ2-4,TGTGCCAGCAGCCCACAGGGAGTGGAGAACATTCAGTACTTC,CASSPQGVENIQYF
NA,TRBV10-3,NA,TRBJ2-7,TGTGCCATCAGTGTAACTGTACCCCCGAGGGAGCAGTACTTC,CAISVTVPPREQYF
NA,TRBV15,few,TRBJ2-2,TGTGCCACCAGCAAAGTAAGGGGCGACACCGGGGAGCTGTTTTTT,CATSKVRGDTGELFF
NA,TRBV5-5,few,TRBJ1-1,TGTGCCAGCAGCCGGGTGAAGGGAAGCACTGAAGCTTTCTTT,CASSRVKGSTEAFF
TRBD2,TRBV9,NA,TRBJ2-4,TGTGCCAGCAGCGTACCCAGGGCGGGAGGGCCGAACATTCAGTACTTC,CASSVPRAGGPNIQYF
NA,TRBV7-9,NA,TRBJ1-3,TGTGCCAGCAGCAGGGAACAGCTCTCTGGAAACACCATATATTTT,CASSREQLSGNTIYF
NA,TRBV20-1,NA,TRBJ2-3,TGCAGTGCTAGAGATTATTCGAGGGCAAGCACAGATACGCAGTATTTT,CSARDYSRASTDTQYF
NA,TRBV6-5,NA,TRBJ2-2,TGTGCCAGCAGTTCCCAATCGAGGCTGGGTTCCGGGGAGCTGTTTTTT,CASSSQSRLGSGELFF
TRBD2,TRBV5-1,NA,TRBJ2-5,TGCGCCAGCAGAAGCGGTCGGGAGGGCCGGTTGGAGACCCAGTACTTC,CASRSGREGRLETQYF
NA,TRBV2,many,TRBJ2-4,TGTGCCAGCTCCCTATGGGGTAACAAAAACATTCAGTACTTC,CASSLWGNKNIQYF
NA,TRBV7-2,NA,TRBJ2-3,TGTGCCAGCAGCCTCCGGGACCCTAGCACAGATACGCAGTATTTT,CASSLRDPSTDTQYF
NA,TRBV5-1,few,TRBJ1-3,TGCGCCAGCAGCGCCGGGACTGCCGACTCTGGAAACACCATATATTTT,CASSAGTADSGNTIYF
NA,TRBV11-2,once,TRBJ2-1,TGTGCCAGCAGCCCCGGGTTTAGGGGACATCGCAATGAGCAGTTCTTC,CASSPGFRGHRNEQFF
NA,TRBV28,few,TRBJ1-2,TGTGCCAGCAGTTTGAACGTCGCTCACTATGGCTACACCTTC,CASSLNVAHYGYTF
TRBD2,TRBV20-1,few,TRBJ2-7,TGCAGTGCTCCCCGTTCCGCGCGGGGGGTCTACGAGCAGTACTTC,CSAPRSARGVYEQYF
TRBD2,TRBV5-1,few,TRBJ2-3,TGCGCCAGCAGCTTTAGCGGGACTCTCACAGATACGCAGTATTTT,CASSFSGTLTDTQYF
TRBD1,TRBV5-1,few,TRBJ2-7,TGCGCCAGCAGCCCGGGGACAGGCTTCGAGCAGTACTTC,CASSPGTGFEQYF
TRBD1,TRBV5-1,many,TRBJ2-3,TGCGCCAGCAGCTCCGGGGACAGATATTCAGATACGCAGTATTTT,CASSSGDRYSDTQYF
TRBD2,TRBV6-2/TRBV6-3,NA,TRBJ2-3,TGTGCCAGCACCTTTCAGACTAGCGGTGTTACAGATACGCAGTATTTT,CASTFQTSGVTDTQYF
NA,TRBV7-8,NA,TRBJ2-7,TGTGCCAGCAGCTTAGAGTCGTTCACCGAGCAGTACTTC,CASSLESFTEQYF
NA,TRBV7-9,many,TRBJ2-3,TGTGCCAGCAGCTCTACAGGGTCCAACACAGATACGCAGTATTTT,CASSSTGSNTDTQYF
NA,TRBV13,NA,TRBJ1-5,TGTGCCAGCAGCAGGGGACATAGCAATCAGCCCCAGCATTTT,CASSRGHSNQPQHF
NA,TRBV18,NA,TRBJ2-2,TGTGCCAGCTCACCAGCAGGGGTGAACACCGGGGAGCTGTTTTTT,CASSPAGVNTGELFF